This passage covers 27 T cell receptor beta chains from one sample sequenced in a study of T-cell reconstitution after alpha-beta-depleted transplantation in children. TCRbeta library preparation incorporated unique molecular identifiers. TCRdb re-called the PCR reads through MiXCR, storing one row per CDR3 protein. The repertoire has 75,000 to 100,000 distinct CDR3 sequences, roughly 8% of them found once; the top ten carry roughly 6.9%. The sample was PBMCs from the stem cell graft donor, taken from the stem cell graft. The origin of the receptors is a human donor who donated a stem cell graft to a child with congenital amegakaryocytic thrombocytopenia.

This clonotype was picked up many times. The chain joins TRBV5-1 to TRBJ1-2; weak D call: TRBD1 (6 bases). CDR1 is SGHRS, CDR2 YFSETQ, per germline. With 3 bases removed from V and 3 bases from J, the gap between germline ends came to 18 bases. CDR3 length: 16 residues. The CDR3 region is CASSSEPGHGDYGYTF. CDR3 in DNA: TGCGCCAGCAGCTCAGAACCGGGACATGGAGACTATGGCTACACCTTC.

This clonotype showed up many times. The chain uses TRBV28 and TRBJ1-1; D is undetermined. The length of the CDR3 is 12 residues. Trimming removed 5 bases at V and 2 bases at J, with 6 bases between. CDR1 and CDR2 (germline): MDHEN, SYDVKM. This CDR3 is CASSPLNTEAFF. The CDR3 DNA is TGTGCCAGCAGTCCTTTAAACACTGAAGCTTTCTTT.

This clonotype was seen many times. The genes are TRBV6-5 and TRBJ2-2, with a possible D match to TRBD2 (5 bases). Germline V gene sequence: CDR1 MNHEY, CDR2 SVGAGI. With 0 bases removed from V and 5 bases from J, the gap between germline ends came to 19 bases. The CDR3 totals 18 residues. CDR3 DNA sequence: TGTGCCAGCAGTTACTCTAGGAGGCGGCACCTCGGTACCGGGGAGCTGTTTTTT. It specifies CASSYSRRRHLGTGELFF.

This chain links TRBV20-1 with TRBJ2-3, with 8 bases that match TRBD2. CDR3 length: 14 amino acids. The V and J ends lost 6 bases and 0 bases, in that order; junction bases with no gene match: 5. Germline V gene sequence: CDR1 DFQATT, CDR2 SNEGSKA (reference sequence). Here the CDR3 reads CSAFSGTSTDTQYF. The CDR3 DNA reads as TGCAGTGCCTTTAGCGGGACTAGCACAGATACGCAGTATTTT.

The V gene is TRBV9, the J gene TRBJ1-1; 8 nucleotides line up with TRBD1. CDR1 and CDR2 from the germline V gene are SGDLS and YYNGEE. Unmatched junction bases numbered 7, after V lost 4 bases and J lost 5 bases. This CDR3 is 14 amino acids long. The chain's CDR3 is CASSLGQGETEAFF. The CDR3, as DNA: TGTGCCAGCAGCTTAGGACAGGGTGAGACTGAAGCTTTCTTT. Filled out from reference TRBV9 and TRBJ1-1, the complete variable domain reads DSGVTQTPKHLITATGQRVTLRCSPRSGDLSVYWYQQSLDQGLQFLIQYYNGEERAKGNILERFSAQQFPDLHSELNLSSLELGDSALYFCASSLGQGETEAFFGQGTRLTVV.

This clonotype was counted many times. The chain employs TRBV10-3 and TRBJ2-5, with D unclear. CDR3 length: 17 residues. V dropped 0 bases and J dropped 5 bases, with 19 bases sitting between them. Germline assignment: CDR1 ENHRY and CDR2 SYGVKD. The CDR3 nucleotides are TGTGCCATCAGTGAGTCGTGGGTGGCTCGGCGGTGGGAGACCCAGTACTTC. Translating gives CAISESWVARRWETQYF.

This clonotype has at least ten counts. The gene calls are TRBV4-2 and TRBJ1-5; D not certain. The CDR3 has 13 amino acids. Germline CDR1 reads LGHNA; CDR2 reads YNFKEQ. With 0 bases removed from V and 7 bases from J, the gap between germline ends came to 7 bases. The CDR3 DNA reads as TGTGCCAGCAGCCAAGACGCTGAACAGCCCCAGCATTTT. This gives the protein CASSQDAEQPQHF.

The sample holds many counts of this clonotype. DNA for the CDR3: TGTGCCAGCAGCTCGGACCGCTTCTCCTACGAGCAGTACTTC. Its protein product is CASSSDRFSYEQYF. V and J are TRBV11-2 and TRBJ2-7; no reliable D call. The CDR3 is 14 residues long. Per the germline V gene, CDR1 is SGHAT and CDR2 is FQNNGV. The V gene lost 4 bases and the J gene lost 0 bases, with 10 bases spanning the gap.

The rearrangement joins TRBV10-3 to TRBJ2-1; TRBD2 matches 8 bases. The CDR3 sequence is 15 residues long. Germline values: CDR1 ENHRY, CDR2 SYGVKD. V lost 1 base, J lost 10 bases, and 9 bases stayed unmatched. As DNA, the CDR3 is TGTGCCATCAGTGAGTGGGCCGGAGCGGGGGAAGAGCAGTTCTTC. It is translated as CAISEWAGAGEEQFF.

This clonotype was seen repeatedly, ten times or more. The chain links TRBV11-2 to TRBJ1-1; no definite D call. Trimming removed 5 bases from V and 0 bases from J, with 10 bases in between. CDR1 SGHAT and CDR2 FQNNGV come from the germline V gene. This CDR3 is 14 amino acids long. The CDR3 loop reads CASSGETMNTEAFF. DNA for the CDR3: TGTGCCAGCAGCGGGGAGACTATGAACACTGAAGCTTTCTTT.

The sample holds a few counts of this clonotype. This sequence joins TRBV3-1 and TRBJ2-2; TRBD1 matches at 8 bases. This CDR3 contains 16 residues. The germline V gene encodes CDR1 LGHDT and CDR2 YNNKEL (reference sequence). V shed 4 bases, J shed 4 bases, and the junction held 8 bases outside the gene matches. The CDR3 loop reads CASSRHGQGVTGELFF. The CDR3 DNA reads TGTGCCAGCAGCCGACACGGACAGGGTGTCACCGGGGAGCTGTTTTTT.

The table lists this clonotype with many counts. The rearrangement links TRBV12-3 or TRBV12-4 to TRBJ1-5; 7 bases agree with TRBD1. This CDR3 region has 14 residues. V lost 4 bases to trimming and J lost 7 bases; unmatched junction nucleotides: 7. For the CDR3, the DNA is TGTGCCAGCAGTTCATCGACAGGGAGACAGCCCCAGCATTTT. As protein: CASSSSTGRQPQHF.

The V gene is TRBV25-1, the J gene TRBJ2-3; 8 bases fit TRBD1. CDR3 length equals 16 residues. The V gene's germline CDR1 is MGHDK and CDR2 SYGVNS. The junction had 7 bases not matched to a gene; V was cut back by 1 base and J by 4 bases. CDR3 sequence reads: CASSELAGQGADTQYF. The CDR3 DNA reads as TGTGCCAGCAGTGAATTGGCCGGACAGGGCGCAGATACGCAGTATTTT. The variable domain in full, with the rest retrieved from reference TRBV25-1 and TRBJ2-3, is EADIYQTPRYLVIGTGKKITLECSQTMGHDKMYWYQQDPGMELHLIHYSYGVNSTEKGDLSSESTVSRIRTEHFPLTLESARPSHTSQYLCASSELAGQGADTQYFGPGTRLTVL.

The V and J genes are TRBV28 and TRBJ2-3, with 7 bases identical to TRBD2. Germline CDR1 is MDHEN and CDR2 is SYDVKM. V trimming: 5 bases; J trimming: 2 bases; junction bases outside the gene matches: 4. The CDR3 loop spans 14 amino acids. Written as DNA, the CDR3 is TGTGCCAGCAGTCCCCGGGGGGTCACAGATACGCAGTATTTT. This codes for CASSPRGVTDTQYF.

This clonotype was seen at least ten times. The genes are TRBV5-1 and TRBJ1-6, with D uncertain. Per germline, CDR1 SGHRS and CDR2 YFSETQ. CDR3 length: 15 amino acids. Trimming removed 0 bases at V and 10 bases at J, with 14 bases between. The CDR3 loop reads CASSLAYSEGSPLHF. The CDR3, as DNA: TGCGCCAGCAGCTTGGCTTACAGCGAAGGATCACCCCTCCACTTT.

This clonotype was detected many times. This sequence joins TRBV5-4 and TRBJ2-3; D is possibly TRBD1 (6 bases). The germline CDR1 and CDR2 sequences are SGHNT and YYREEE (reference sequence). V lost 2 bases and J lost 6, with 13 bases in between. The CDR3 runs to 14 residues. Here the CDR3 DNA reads TGTGCCAGCAGCTTCAACAGGGATCGCGATACGCAGTATTTT. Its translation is CASSFNRDRDTQYF. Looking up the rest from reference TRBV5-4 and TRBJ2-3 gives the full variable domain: ETGVTQSPTHLIKTRGQQVTLRCSSQSGHNTVSWYQQALGQGPQFIFQYYREEENGRGNFPPRFSGLQFPNYSSELNVNALELDDSALYLCASSFNRDRDTQYFGPGTRLTVL.

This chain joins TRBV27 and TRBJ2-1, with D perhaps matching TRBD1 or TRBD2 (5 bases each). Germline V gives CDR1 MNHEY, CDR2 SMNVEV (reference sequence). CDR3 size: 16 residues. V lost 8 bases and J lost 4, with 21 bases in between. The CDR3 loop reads CASRPPGGRRYNEQFF. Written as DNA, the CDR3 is TGTGCCAGCCGCCCTCCTGGGGGACGAAGGTACAATGAGCAGTTCTTC.

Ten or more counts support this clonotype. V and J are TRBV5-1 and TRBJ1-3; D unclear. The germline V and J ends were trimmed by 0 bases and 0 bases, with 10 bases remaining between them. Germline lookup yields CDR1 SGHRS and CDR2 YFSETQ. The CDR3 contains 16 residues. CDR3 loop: CASSLERINSGNTIYF. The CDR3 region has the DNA TGCGCCAGCAGCTTGGAGAGAATAAACTCTGGAAACACCATATATTTT.

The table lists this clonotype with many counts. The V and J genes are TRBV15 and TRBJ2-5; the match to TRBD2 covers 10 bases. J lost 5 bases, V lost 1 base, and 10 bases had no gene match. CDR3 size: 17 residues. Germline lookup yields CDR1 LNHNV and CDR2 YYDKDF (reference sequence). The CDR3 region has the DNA TGTGCCACCAGCAGAGTACTGAGTCTAGCGGGGGCTGAGACCCAGTACTTC. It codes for CATSRVLSLAGAETQYF.

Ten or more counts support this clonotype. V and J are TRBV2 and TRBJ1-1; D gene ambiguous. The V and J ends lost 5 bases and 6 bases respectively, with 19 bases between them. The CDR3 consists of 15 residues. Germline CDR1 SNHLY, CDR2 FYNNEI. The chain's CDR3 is CASSHESNRIPEAFF. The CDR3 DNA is TGTGCCAGCAGTCACGAGAGTAACCGGATCCCTGAAGCTTTCTTT.

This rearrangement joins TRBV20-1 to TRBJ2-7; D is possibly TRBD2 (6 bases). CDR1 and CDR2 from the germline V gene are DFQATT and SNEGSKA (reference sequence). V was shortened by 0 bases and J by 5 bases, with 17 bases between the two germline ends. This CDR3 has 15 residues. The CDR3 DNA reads TGCAGTGCTAGAGACCGGGACTGGCTTGTACACGAGCAGTACTTC. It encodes CSARDRDWLVHEQYF.

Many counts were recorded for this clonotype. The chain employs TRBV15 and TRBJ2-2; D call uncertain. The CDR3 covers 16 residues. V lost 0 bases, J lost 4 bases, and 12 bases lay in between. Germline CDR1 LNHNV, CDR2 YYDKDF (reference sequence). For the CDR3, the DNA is TGTGCCACCAGCAGAGAGGTTGGGCGCTCCACCGGGGAGCTGTTTTTT. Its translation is CATSREVGRSTGELFF.

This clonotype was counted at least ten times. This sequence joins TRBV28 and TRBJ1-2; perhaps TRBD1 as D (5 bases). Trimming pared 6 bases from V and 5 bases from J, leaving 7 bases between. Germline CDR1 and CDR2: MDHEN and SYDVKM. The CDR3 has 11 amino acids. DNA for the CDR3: TGTGCCAGCAGAGAGGGGTATGGCTACACCTTC. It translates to CASREGYGYTF.

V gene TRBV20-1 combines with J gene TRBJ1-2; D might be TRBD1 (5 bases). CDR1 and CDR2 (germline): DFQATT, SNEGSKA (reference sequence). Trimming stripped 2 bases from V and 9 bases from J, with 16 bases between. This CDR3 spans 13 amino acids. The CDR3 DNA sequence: TGCAGTGCTAGAACCGGGACCGAGTATAGCTACACCTTC. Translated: CSARTGTEYSYTF.

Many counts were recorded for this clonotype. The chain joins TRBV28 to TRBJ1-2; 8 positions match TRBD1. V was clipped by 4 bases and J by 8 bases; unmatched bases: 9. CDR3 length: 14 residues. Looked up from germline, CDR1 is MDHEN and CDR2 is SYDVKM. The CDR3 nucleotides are TGTGCCAGCAGTTCCGAGGGTCAGGGGGCAGGCTACACCTTC. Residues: CASSSEGQGAGYTF.

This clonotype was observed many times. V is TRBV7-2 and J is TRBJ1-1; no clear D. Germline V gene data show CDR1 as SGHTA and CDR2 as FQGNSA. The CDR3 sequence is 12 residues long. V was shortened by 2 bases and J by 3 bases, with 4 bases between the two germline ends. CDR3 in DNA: TGTGCCAGCAGCTTAAGATACACTGAAGCTTTCTTT. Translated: CASSLRYTEAFF.

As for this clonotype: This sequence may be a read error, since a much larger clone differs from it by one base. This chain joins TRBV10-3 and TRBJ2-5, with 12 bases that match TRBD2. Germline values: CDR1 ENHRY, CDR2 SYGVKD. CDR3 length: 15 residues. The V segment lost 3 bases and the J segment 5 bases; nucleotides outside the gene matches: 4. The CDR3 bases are TGTGCCATCAGTGACCTAGCGGGAGGGAATGAGACCCAGTACTTC. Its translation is CAISDLAGGNETQYF.